This T cell receptor beta chain is from a study of molecular identifiers for immune sequencing clone quantification. Trimming removed 3 bases from V and 6 bases from J, with 11 bases in between. From germline, CDR1 is SNHLY and CDR2 FYNNEI. This CDR3 spans 13 amino acids. One entry per CDR3 protein results from TCRdb running MiXCR on the PCR reads. The data show about 640,000 distinct CDR3 sequences, 20% seen once. This clonotype was seen repeatedly, ten times or more. The chain links TRBV2 to TRBJ1-1, with D perhaps matching TRBD1 (6 bases). Sequenced input: naive CD8+ T cells from blood, with Jurkat cell RNA spiked in. Sample subset: FACS-sorted CD8+CD4-CCR7+CD45RA+ naive T cells. The TCR was taken from a human donor in good health. Some libraries in this study had Jurkat cell RNA spiked in. Written as DNA, the CDR3 is TGTGCCAGCAGTGATAACAGGGATGCTGAAGCTTTCTTT. This encodes CASSDNRDAEAFF.